This entry describes one T cell receptor (beta chain). Assay used: immunoSEQ multiplex PCR; TCRdb lists only in-frame clones, some missing. Of approximately 45,000 clones listed, about 87% were seen once; the top ten hold roughly 1.4%. CDR1 is MNHEY and CDR2 is SMNVEV in the germline V gene (reference sequence). V lost 3 bases and J lost 9; bases outside the gene matches: 9. CDR3 length equals 16 residues. The sample comes from a study of blood T cell repertoires in COVID-19. About the study: In each case, the material was cDNA or gDNA derived from T cells, B-cell-depleted T cells, or PBMCs.

Sequencing was carried out using peripheral blood. The receptor was isolated from a woman aged 40 to 49 with acute or convalescent COVID-19. This rearrangement joins TRBV27 to TRBJ1-6; 9 nucleotides match TRBD1. The CDR3 loop reads CASSLNAGTGSSPLHF. DNA for the CDR3: TGTGCCAGCAGTTTGAATGCCGGGACAGGGAGTTCACCCCTCCACTTT.